These 8 T cell receptor beta chains came from one sample sequenced in a study of blood T cells in healthy people across ages (dated by TCRdb to about 2015). The library was prepared using 5' RACE. Instrument used: Illumina HiSeq 2500. The second PCR ran for about 7 to 11 cycles and used a J-beta primer mix along with a sample-barcoded 5' primer. Through fastp at Q25 and MiXCR, TCRdb rebuilt clones from the public reads, retaining in-frame beta chains. CDR3 protein sequences are deduplicated, and each keeps its most common genes and DNA. Counted in this sample were 650,000 or so distinct CDR3 sequences; 45% to 60% of them appeared once. The ten largest clones represent around an eighth of the sample. The source material was blood. Every receptor here comes from a woman aged 80 or over in good health.

The chain carries TRBV29-1 and TRBJ2-5, with D uncertain. The CDR3 spans 12 residues. V was cut by 5 bases and J by 11 bases, with 18 bases left in between. CDR1 is SQVTM and CDR2 is ANQGSEA in the germline V gene. CDR3 amino acids: CSVPYSNNEQYF. The CDR3 coding sequence is TGCAGCGTTCCCTACAGCAACAATGAGCAGTACTTC.

This clonotype has a count of ten or more. The chain uses TRBV27 and TRBJ2-4, with a weak D call TRBD1 (6 bases). CDR3 size: 14 residues. Germline V CDR1 and CDR2: MNHEY, SMNVEV (reference sequence). The germline V and J ends were trimmed by 2 bases and 10 bases, with 15 bases remaining between them. DNA for the CDR3: TGTGCCAGCAGTTTAGTGTCAGGGGCAGGGATTCAGTACTTC. This gives the protein CASSLVSGAGIQYF.

This sequence joins TRBV19 and TRBJ2-5, with a tentative D call TRBD1 (6 bases). Gene TRBJ2-7 matches the end of the DNA better, so the J call may be wrong. The germline V gene has CDR1 LNHDA and CDR2 SQIVND (reference sequence). CDR3 length equals 16 residues. The CDR3: CASSTYRDTIIYEQYF. The CDR3 DNA is TGTGCCAGTAGTACTTACCGGGACACGATAATATACGAGCAGTACTTC.

As for this clonotype: Without the conserved terminal phenylalanine or tryptophan, this CDR3 likely stems from a read error. The chain employs TRBV27 and TRBJ2-7; 7 bases line up with TRBD1. CDR1 and CDR2 (germline): MNHEY, SMNVEV (reference sequence). Trimming removed 9 bases from V and 2 bases from J; junction bases left unmatched: 10. This CDR3 is built from 14 residues. The CDR3 spells CASRQGQPPYEQYL. The CDR3, as DNA: TGTGCCAGTAGACAGGGACAGCCTCCCTACGAGCAGTACTTA.

This clonotype was detected only a few times. The gene calls are TRBV6-1 and TRBJ1-4, with a tentative D call TRBD1 (5 bases). The V gene lost 4 bases and the J gene lost 8 bases, with 17 bases spanning the gap. The CDR3 loop spans 15 amino acids. Looked up from germline, CDR1 is MNHNS and CDR2 is SASEGT. The CDR3 bases are TGTGCCAGCAGTGGTCTTGACAGTATACCCGAAAAACTGTTTTTT. Amino acids: CASSGLDSIPEKLFF.

J is TRBJ2-2 and V is TRBV7-3; D ambiguous. There are 13 residues in the CDR3. Germline CDR1 reads SGHTA; CDR2 reads FQGTGA. Trimming left V 1 base short and J 5 bases short, with 5 bases between. CDR3 sequence reads: CASSLSQTGELFF. In nucleotides, the CDR3 is TGTGCCAGCAGCTTAAGCCAAACCGGGGAGCTGTTTTTT.

This rearrangement joins TRBV6-2 or TRBV6-3 to TRBJ2-7; 12 nucleotides align to TRBD2. The CDR3 consists of 15 residues. Germline V gene lookup returns CDR1 MNHEY and CDR2 SVGEGT. With V trimmed by 7 bases and J by 1 base, 5 bases remained unmatched. CDR3 DNA: TGTGCCAGCACGCCCGGGACTAGCGGGTCCTACGAGCAGTACTTC. Translating gives CASTPGTSGSYEQYF.

The chain is built from TRBV6-9 and TRBJ2-3, with no clear D. CDR1 MNHGY and CDR2 SVAAGI come from the germline V gene. V lost 6 bases to trimming and J lost 10 bases, with 14 bases between them. The CDR3 is 12 residues long. The CDR3 protein is CASRTLLAAQYF. The DNA of the CDR3 is TGTGCCAGCAGAACTCTCCTGGCGGCGCAGTATTTT.